Sequencing of this T cell receptor beta chain was carried out in a study of beta chain features in type 1 diabetes. General study results and limits: TCRB CDR3s were moderately but significantly shorter in Type 1 diabetes patients in all four CD4+ subsets.

Germline CDR1 and CDR2: LGHNA and YNFKEQ. The trim removed 0 bases at V and 11 bases at J, leaving 12 bases unmatched. The CDR3 runs 16 residues. Isolated RNA was reverse transcribed in full, so expressed TCRB transcripts were sequenced. Sequencing was performed with immunoSEQ multiplex PCR; in TCRdb, only in-frame clones are kept and a portion is missing. The table lists over 40,000 clones, roughly 70% of them singletons. Concerning this clone: Its antigen is unknown.

Sequences were obtained from Tregs from blood. This chain connects TRBV4-2 to TRBJ2-5; 10 nucleotides align to TRBD2. The TCR was taken from a woman between 18 and 29 years old with type 1 diabetes. The CDR3 spells CASSQDVASGGVEQYF. In nucleotides, the CDR3 is TGTGCCAGCAGCCAAGATGTGGCTAGCGGGGGTGTGGAGCAGTACTTC.